A selection of T cell receptor beta chains follows, all from one sample in a study of blood T cell repertoires in COVID-19. The protocol was immunoSEQ multiplex PCR, while the TCRdb copy is restricted to in-frame clones and leaves out a portion. The sample includes 200,000 to 300,000 clones, roughly 86% of them seen just once. The specimen was peripheral blood. Receptor source: a human donor in a cohort sampled during active COVID-19. Each CDR3 is given with its conserved first and last residue. The D gene is left open where the match is weak.

v_call: TRBV19
cdr3_length: 15
j_call: TRBJ2-7
d_call: TRBD2
cdr3_aa: CASSIGPGGHYEQYF

v_call: TRBV11-3
cdr3_length: 15
j_call: TRBJ1-1
d_call: -
cdr3_aa: CASSFEQGGGTEAFF

v_call: TRBV4-3
cdr3_length: 19
j_call: TRBJ1-1
d_call: TRBD1
cdr3_aa: CASSHPPVGQVILNTEAFF

v_call: TRBV7-9
cdr3_length: 15
j_call: TRBJ2-1
d_call: TRBD2
cdr3_aa: CASSLGAGEYNEQFF

v_call: TRBV7-2
cdr3_length: 14
j_call: TRBJ1-3
d_call: -
cdr3_aa: CASSNQGAGNTIYF

v_call: TRBV7-9
cdr3_length: 12
j_call: TRBJ1-2
d_call: -
cdr3_aa: CASSLDGYGYTF

v_call: TRBV7-2
cdr3_length: 14
j_call: TRBJ2-3
d_call: -
cdr3_aa: CASSLETIIDTQYF

v_call: TRBV7-2
cdr3_length: 14
j_call: TRBJ1-4
d_call: -
cdr3_aa: CASSVNRLYEKLFF

v_call: TRBV7-9
cdr3_length: 14
j_call: TRBJ2-7
d_call: TRBD2
cdr3_aa: CASSPLGLAYEQYF

v_call: TRBV5-4
cdr3_length: 14
j_call: TRBJ1-2
d_call: -
cdr3_aa: CASRDTGTRSGYTF

v_call: TRBV4-3
cdr3_length: 16
j_call: TRBJ1-2
d_call: -
cdr3_aa: CASSRSGELANYGYTF

v_call: TRBV10-3
cdr3_length: 16
j_call: TRBJ2-1
d_call: TRBD2
cdr3_aa: CAISELGTSAYNEQFF

v_call: TRBV28
cdr3_length: 16
j_call: TRBJ1-5
d_call: TRBD1
cdr3_aa: CASSNPGQGLYQPQHF

v_call: TRBV30
cdr3_length: 12
j_call: TRBJ2-7
d_call: -
cdr3_aa: CAWSGGLYEQYF

v_call: TRBV12-3/TRBV12-4
cdr3_length: 13
j_call: TRBJ2-7
d_call: TRBD2
cdr3_aa: CASSFGGGGEQYF

v_call: TRBV7-9
cdr3_length: 14
j_call: TRBJ2-7
d_call: TRBD2
cdr3_aa: CASSSGLAGIEQYF

v_call: TRBV6-5
cdr3_length: 11
j_call: TRBJ2-5
d_call: TRBD1
cdr3_aa: CAARDSETQYF

v_call: TRBV28
cdr3_length: 16
j_call: TRBJ2-7
d_call: TRBD2
cdr3_aa: CASWTTLAGGPYEQYF

v_call: TRBV3-1/TRBV3-2
cdr3_length: 13
j_call: TRBJ1-3
d_call: -
cdr3_aa: CASSLSSGNTIYF

v_call: TRBV7-2
cdr3_length: 14
j_call: TRBJ2-1
d_call: -
cdr3_aa: CASSRGGVYNEQFF

v_call: TRBV2
cdr3_length: 15
j_call: TRBJ1-2
d_call: TRBD1
cdr3_aa: CASSEKTGGDYGYTF

v_call: TRBV4-2
cdr3_length: 14
j_call: TRBJ2-7
d_call: -
cdr3_aa: CASSQDPVGLEQYF

v_call: TRBV3-1/TRBV3-2
cdr3_length: 15
j_call: TRBJ1-1
d_call: -
cdr3_aa: CASSQEAGSYTEAFF

v_call: TRBV4-3
cdr3_length: 15
j_call: TRBJ1-2
d_call: -
cdr3_aa: CASSQDSGPYYGYTF

v_call: TRBV9
cdr3_length: 17
j_call: TRBJ2-6
d_call: -
cdr3_aa: CASSVGERVSGANVLTF

v_call: TRBV6-5
cdr3_length: 13
j_call: TRBJ2-1
d_call: -
cdr3_aa: CASSPTGSNEQFF

v_call: TRBV7-2
cdr3_length: 14
j_call: TRBJ1-4
d_call: -
cdr3_aa: CASTWGRLNEKLFF

v_call: TRBV18
cdr3_length: 13
j_call: TRBJ1-2
d_call: -
cdr3_aa: CASSPRIDDGYTF

v_call: TRBV9
cdr3_length: 14
j_call: TRBJ2-7
d_call: -
cdr3_aa: CASSPRVGSYEQYF

v_call: TRBV2
cdr3_length: 16
j_call: TRBJ1-3
d_call: -
cdr3_aa: CASSELSRGLGNTIYF

v_call: TRBV6-5
cdr3_length: 14
j_call: TRBJ1-1
d_call: -
cdr3_aa: CASSPGAVNTEAFF

v_call: TRBV9
cdr3_length: 15
j_call: TRBJ1-4
d_call: -
cdr3_aa: CASSTRGAQYEKLFF

v_call: TRBV18
cdr3_length: 15
j_call: TRBJ1-1
d_call: -
cdr3_aa: CASSPDTVMNTEAFF

v_call: TRBV15
cdr3_length: 13
j_call: TRBJ2-3
d_call: -
cdr3_aa: CATESSSTDTQYF

v_call: TRBV21-1
cdr3_length: 16
j_call: TRBJ1-1
d_call: -
cdr3_aa: CASSKKYRGSYTEAFF

v_call: TRBV19
cdr3_length: 14
j_call: TRBJ2-7
d_call: -
cdr3_aa: CASTARGSPYEQYF

v_call: TRBV7-2
cdr3_length: 17
j_call: TRBJ1-4
d_call: TRBD1
cdr3_aa: CASSLEGWTGRSEKLFF

v_call: TRBV11-2
cdr3_length: 17
j_call: TRBJ2-3
d_call: TRBD2
cdr3_aa: CASNKLAGGLQTDTQYF

v_call: TRBV9
cdr3_length: 13
j_call: TRBJ1-1
d_call: -
cdr3_aa: CASSPERGTEAFF

v_call: TRBV3-1/TRBV3-2
cdr3_length: 14
j_call: TRBJ2-2
d_call: -
cdr3_aa: CASSPRSGTGELFF

v_call: TRBV20-1
cdr3_length: 14
j_call: TRBJ1-3
d_call: -
cdr3_aa: CSASSGRVGNTIYF

v_call: TRBV3-1/TRBV3-2
cdr3_length: 14
j_call: TRBJ2-5
d_call: -
cdr3_aa: CASSQVSGIKTQYF

v_call: TRBV27
cdr3_length: 14
j_call: TRBJ2-7
d_call: TRBD1
cdr3_aa: CATAPRTGKYEQYF

v_call: TRBV28
cdr3_length: 13
j_call: TRBJ2-7
d_call: -
cdr3_aa: CASSLGQSYEQYF

v_call: TRBV6-2/TRBV6-3
cdr3_length: 17
j_call: TRBJ2-7
d_call: TRBD1
cdr3_aa: CASSPTRQTGSVDEQYF

v_call: TRBV6-6
cdr3_length: 16
j_call: TRBJ1-1
d_call: -
cdr3_aa: CASSYSVDRGRYEAFF